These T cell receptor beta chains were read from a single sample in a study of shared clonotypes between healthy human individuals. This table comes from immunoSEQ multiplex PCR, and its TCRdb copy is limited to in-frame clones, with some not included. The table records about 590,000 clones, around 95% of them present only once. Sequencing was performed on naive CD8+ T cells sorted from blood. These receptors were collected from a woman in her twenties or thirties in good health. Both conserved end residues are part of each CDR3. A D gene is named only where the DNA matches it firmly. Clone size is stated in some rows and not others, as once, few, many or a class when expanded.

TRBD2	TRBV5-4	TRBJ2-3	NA	TGTGCCAGCAGCGAAATAGCGGGAGCGGCAGATACGCAGTATTTT	CASSEIAGAADTQYF
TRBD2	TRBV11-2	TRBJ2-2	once	TGTGCCAGCAGCCCTGGGACTAGCGGCGGGGAGCTGTTTTTT	CASSPGTSGGELFF
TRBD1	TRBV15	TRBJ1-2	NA	TGTGCCACCAGCAAGAGCAAGACAGGGGGCGCCGGATATGGCTACACCTTC	CATSKSKTGGAGYGYTF
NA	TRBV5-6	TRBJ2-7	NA	TGTGCCAGCAGCTTGCTAGGGTACGAGCAGTACTTC	CASSLLGYEQYF
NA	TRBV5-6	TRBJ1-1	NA	TGTGCCAGCAGCGCCGCCAGGACCACTGAAGCTTTCTTT	CASSAARTTEAFF
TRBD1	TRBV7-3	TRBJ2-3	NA	TGTGCCAGCAGCTTAGTAGGGGGCTTGGCAGATACGCAGTATTTT	CASSLVGGLADTQYF
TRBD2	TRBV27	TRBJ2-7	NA	TGTGCCAGCAGTGCCGGGACTAGCGGCAGGAGGGACGAGCAGTACTTC	CASSAGTSGRRDEQYF
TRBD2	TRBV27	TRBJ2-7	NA	TGTGCCAGCAGCTCCCTTAGCGGGAGAGTCAACGAGCAGTACTTC	CASSSLSGRVNEQYF
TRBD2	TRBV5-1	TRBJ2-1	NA	TGCGCCAGCAGCTTGGTTGGGGGGACCGGGACTAGCGGCGCTGAGCAGTTCTTC	CASSLVGGTGTSGAEQFF
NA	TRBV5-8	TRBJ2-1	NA	TGTGCCAGCAGCTCGACTCTAGTATCCTACAATGAGCAGTTCTTC	CASSSTLVSYNEQFF
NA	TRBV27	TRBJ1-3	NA	TGTGCCAGCAGTCCCGGGACGGGAGGTGGGAACACCATATATTTT	CASSPGTGGGNTIYF